The 21 T cell receptor beta chains below were found in one sample sequenced in a study of PD-1 blockade in classical Hodgkin lymphoma. TCRdb's copy holds only in-frame clones and misses some; the assay was immunoSEQ multiplex PCR. Here the sample spans 53,000 or so clones, over 70% being singletons. Exposure to brentuximab vedotin varied, and each patient had relapsed following autologous stem cell transplantation. The material was peripheral blood mononuclear cells (PBMCs), obtained at baseline. These receptors all stem from a human donor with classical Hodgkin lymphoma.

This clone was recorded once. The chain combines TRBV11-1 with TRBJ1-2, with no clear D. V was pared by 5 bases and J by 2 bases, with 15 bases between. Germline loops: CDR1 SGHAT, CDR2 FQDESV (reference sequence). This CDR3 contains 15 residues. Here the CDR3 DNA reads TGTGCCAGCAGCCCGAGGACCTCGGCAAACTATGGCTACACCTTC. As protein: CASSPRTSANYGYTF.

The table lists this clone with a count of one. A read error may produce the germline difference seen at one junction end. The V call is TRBV5-3, the J call TRBJ1-1; D remains ambiguous. TRBV5-3 belongs to the ORF category, with a function that is uncertain. The CDR3 runs to 10 residues. The CDR3 loop reads CASSWRVAFF. The CDR3 DNA reads as TGTGCCAGCAGCTGGAGGGTAGCTTTCTTT.

The chain combines TRBV7-9 with TRBJ1-1; D uncertain. The length of the CDR3 is 12 residues. Trimming took 5 bases from V and 1 from J, leaving 5 bases between them. Germline CDR1 SEHNR, CDR2 FQNEAQ (reference sequence). The CDR3 nucleotides read TGTGCCAGCAGCAGGGAGAACACTGAAGCTTTCTTT. Translated, it gives CASSRENTEAFF. Based on the CDR3 plus reference TRBV7-9 and TRBJ1-1, the full variable domain is DTGVSQNPRHKITKRGQNVTFRCDPISEHNRLYWYRQTLGQGPEFLTYFQNEAQLEKSRLLSDRFSAERPKGSFSTLEIQRTEQGDSAMYLCASSRENTEAFFGQGTRLTVV.

This clone appeared a few times. V gene TRBV27 combines with J gene TRBJ2-1; D is unclear. V dropped 1 base and J dropped 7 bases, with 8 bases sitting between them. CDR1 is MNHEY, CDR2 SMNVEV, per germline (reference sequence). The CDR3 loop spans 13 amino acids. The CDR3 DNA reads as TGTGCCAGCAGTTTATGGACCGGGAATGAGCAGTTCTTC. Protein sequence: CASSLWTGNEQFF.

The chain is built from TRBV7-3 and TRBJ1-1; D is uncertain. The CDR3 is 13 amino acids. Per the germline V gene, CDR1 is SGHTA and CDR2 is FQGTGA. V dropped 3 bases and J dropped 4 bases, with 9 bases sitting between them. The CDR3 DNA follows: TGTGCCAGCAGCTTCGGAGGGATCACTGAAGCTTTCTTT. This translates into CASSFGGITEAFF.

The rearrangement joins TRBV7-9 to TRBJ2-5, with D perhaps matching TRBD2 (5 bases). The V gene lost 4 bases and the J gene lost 5 bases, with 17 bases spanning the gap. CDR3 size: 15 residues. In germline, CDR1 is SEHNR, CDR2 FQNEAQ (reference sequence). The CDR3 spells CASSSSDSGRETQYF. CDR3 DNA: TGTGCCAGCAGCTCATCGGACTCCGGCCGGGAGACCCAGTACTTC.

This clone was recorded once. The chain links TRBV27 to TRBJ1-2; D is ambiguous. CDR3 length: 15 amino acids. Between the trimmed V and J ends, which lost 4 bases and 7 bases, there was a span of 19 bases. The germline V gene has CDR1 MNHEY and CDR2 SMNVEV (reference sequence). CDR3: CASSSIGPAWSGYTF. The DNA of the CDR3 is TGTGCCAGCAGTTCCATCGGCCCCGCTTGGAGTGGCTACACCTTC.

The chain combines TRBV5-1 with TRBJ1-5, with TRBD1 matching over 7 bases. The CDR3 runs 19 residues. Trimming removed 2 bases from V and 1 base from J; junction bases left unmatched: 15. Germline CDR1 reads SGHRS; CDR2 reads YFSETQ. CDR3: CASSLPGTETPGSNQPQHF. CDR3 bases: TGCGCCAGCAGCTTACCCGGGACAGAGACCCCGGGGAGCAATCAGCCCCAGCATTTT.

The chain combines TRBV5-1 with TRBJ1-5; TRBD1 might be the D (6 bases). In germline, CDR1 is SGHRS, CDR2 YFSETQ. V was trimmed by 6 bases and J by 9 bases, leaving 22 bases between them. The CDR3 totals 15 residues. CDR3 loop: CASKDSPGANSPQHF. CDR3 in DNA: TGCGCCAGCAAGGACAGTCCGGGGGCGAATTCGCCCCAGCATTTT.

This rearrangement joins TRBV5-6 to TRBJ2-3; TRBD1 matches at 9 bases. The junction had 5 bases not matched to a gene; V was cut back by 4 bases and J by 2 bases. The CDR3 loop spans 15 amino acids. CDR1 is SGHDT, CDR2 YYEEEE, per germline. The CDR3 DNA follows: TGTGCCAGCAGCCCGAGGACAGGGGCCACAGATACGCAGTATTTT. Protein sequence: CASSPRTGATDTQYF.

By share, this clone counts as medium-sized. The chain has TRBV7-3 and TRBJ1-1, with D maybe TRBD1 (5 bases). The CDR3 is 13 amino acids. CDR1 and CDR2 (germline): SGHTA, FQGTGA. Trimming took off 5 bases at V and 11 bases at J, with 18 bases between the two ends. The CDR3 region has the DNA TGTGCCAGCAGCCGCGGGGGTGCTATGCGGGCTTTCTTT. Translation: CASSRGGAMRAFF.

This clone occurred a few times. CDR3 in DNA: TGTGCCAGCAGCTCAGCATCTTTGAATCAGCCCCAGCATTTT. Its translation is CASSSASLNQPQHF. The chain uses TRBV7-9 and TRBJ1-5; D is uncertain. The length of the CDR3 is 14 residues. The V and J ends lost 4 bases and 4 bases respectively, with 11 bases between them. Germline-derived CDR1 and CDR2 are SEHNR and FQNEAQ (reference sequence).

By share, this clone counts as large. The J gene is TRBJ1-5, the V gene TRBV19; D is perhaps TRBD1 (6 bases). The CDR3 extends over 15 amino acids. Trimming removed 1 base at V and 2 bases at J, with 9 bases between. Germline V gene lookup returns CDR1 LNHDA and CDR2 SQIVND (reference sequence). CDR3 loop: CASSIVSGGNQPQHF. The CDR3, as DNA: TGTGCCAGTAGTATAGTTTCAGGGGGCAATCAGCCCCAGCATTTT.

This chain links TRBV4-3 with TRBJ1-3; D is perhaps TRBD1 (5 bases). V lost 0 bases and J lost 6, with 12 bases in between. CDR1 is LGHNA and CDR2 is YSLEER in the germline V gene. The CDR3 covers 15 residues. CDR3 loop: CASSQDPGRVNTIYF. CDR3 nucleotides: TGCGCCAGCAGCCAAGATCCCGGCAGGGTAAACACCATATATTTT.

The sample holds a few counts of this clone. The V and J genes are TRBV11-3 and TRBJ1-4; D gene unclear. This CDR3 has 15 amino acids. Trimming took off 1 base at V and 4 bases at J, with 10 bases between the two ends. Looked up from germline, CDR1 is SGHNT and CDR2 is YENEEA. The CDR3 nucleotides are TGTGCCAGCAGCTTAGGGACGGACTATAATGAAAAACTGTTTTTT. It encodes CASSLGTDYNEKLFF. The variable domain in full, with the rest retrieved from reference TRBV11-3 and TRBJ1-4, is EAGVVQSPRYKIIEKKQPVAFWCNPISGHNTLYWYLQNLGQGPELLIRYENEEAVDDSQLPKDRFSAERLKGVDSTLKIQPAELGDSAVYLCASSLGTDYNEKLFFGSGTQLSVL.

V is TRBV10-3 and J is TRBJ1-1, with D possibly TRBD1 on 5 matching bases. Germline assignment: CDR1 ENHRY and CDR2 SYGVKD. V was clipped by 0 bases and J by 4 bases, with 9 bases between them. This CDR3 has 14 residues. The DNA of the CDR3 is TGTGCCATCAGTGAGTCGACCGGGGCCACTGAAGCTTTCTTT. This translates into CAISESTGATEAFF.

V and J are TRBV6-5 and TRBJ2-7, with TRBD2 matching over 12 bases. Germline assignment: CDR1 MNHEY and CDR2 SVGAGI. The CDR3 spans 16 residues. The J segment lost 0 bases and the V segment lost 4 bases, leaving 4 bases of the junction unmatched. In DNA form, the CDR3 reads TGTGCCAGCAGTTCGGGACTAGCGGGTCCCTCCTACGAGCAGTACTTC. This codes for CASSSGLAGPSYEQYF.

CDR3 loop: CASSLYLEGLAGVRETQYF. CDR3 nucleotides: TGTGCCAGCAGCTTATACTTGGAAGGACTAGCGGGAGTAAGGGAGACCCAGTACTTC. The chain carries TRBV7-9 and TRBJ2-5; 13 bases map to TRBD2. Per the germline V gene, CDR1 is SEHNR and CDR2 is FQNEAQ (reference sequence). There are 19 residues in the CDR3. Trimming cost V 2 bases and J 5 bases; bases outside gene matches: 14. Full variable domain (remainder filled in from reference TRBV7-9 and TRBJ2-5): DTGVSQNPRHKITKRGQNVTFRCDPISEHNRLYWYRQTLGQGPEFLTYFQNEAQLEKSRLLSDRFSAERPKGSFSTLEIQRTEQGDSAMYLCASSLYLEGLAGVRETQYFGPGTRLLVL.

This clone appeared once. The chain is built from TRBV5-4 and TRBJ1-5; D is perhaps TRBD1 (5 bases). With 2 bases removed from V and 5 bases from J, the gap between germline ends came to 11 bases. The germline CDR1 and CDR2 sequences are SGHNT and YYREEE (reference sequence). This CDR3 has 14 amino acids. As DNA, the CDR3 is TGTGCCAGCAGCTTTAGGGGCGGGGATCAGCCCCAGCATTTT. Its translation is CASSFRGGDQPQHF.

The chain joins TRBV18 to TRBJ2-4, with D tentatively TRBD1 or TRBD2 (6 bases each). The CDR3 loop spans 14 amino acids. From germline, CDR1 is KGHSH and CDR2 LQKENI. Trimming left V 5 bases short and J 5 bases short, with 13 bases between. The CDR3, as DNA: TGTGCCAGCTCAGCCGGGGGCCCCCAAAACATTCAGTACTTC. It specifies CASSAGGPQNIQYF.

The chain uses TRBV30 and TRBJ1-2; no reliable D call. The V end was cut by 3 bases, the J end by 7 bases, with 15 bases between. The germline gives CDR1 GTSNPN, CDR2 SVGIG (reference sequence). This CDR3 spans 13 amino acids. DNA of the CDR3: TGTGCCTGGAGGGGTATGGGCGCCTCTGGCTACACCTTC. It specifies CAWRGMGASGYTF. Combining the CDR3 with reference TRBV30 and TRBJ1-2 gives the whole variable domain SQTIHQWPATLVQPVGSPLSLECTVEGTSNPNLYWYRQAAGRGLQLLFYSVGIGQISSEVPQNLSASRPQDRQFILSSKKLLLSDSGFYLCAWRGMGASGYTFGSGTRLTVV.